Following are 14 T cell receptor beta chains from one sample sequenced in a study of T-cell reconstitution after alpha-beta-depleted transplantation in children. Researchers prepared the TCRbeta library using unique molecular identifiers, the study reports. In TCRdb, the PCR reads were re-called with MiXCR into one record per CDR3 protein. The sample shows fewer than 750,000 distinct CDR3 sequences, roughly a quarter of them seen only once. The source was PBMCs, collected before TCRalphabeta/CD19-depleted stem cell transplant. The receptors here all came from a boy in the first two years of life with Wiskott-Aldrich syndrome, due to receive a stem cell transplant.

The CDR3 nucleotides are TGTGCCAGCAGCTCCCTGGCAGGGGGTCGAAATGGCTACACCTTC. Translating it yields CASSSLAGGRNGYTF. This sequence joins TRBV11-2 and TRBJ1-2; 7 nucleotides match TRBD1. V lost 4 bases, J lost 6 bases, and 11 bases stayed unmatched. CDR3 size: 15 residues. From germline, CDR1 is SGHAT and CDR2 FQNNGV.

This clonotype was picked up a small number of times. This chain's CDR3 is CAISVGGTDEAFF. Here the CDR3 DNA reads TGTGCCATCAGTGTGGGCGGGACGGATGAAGCTTTCTTT. The chain is built from TRBV10-3 and TRBJ1-1; tentatively, D is TRBD1 (5 bases). This CDR3 spans 13 amino acids. Per germline, CDR1 ENHRY and CDR2 SYGVKD. V was trimmed by 4 bases and J by 7 bases, leaving 13 bases between them.

This chain connects TRBV2 to TRBJ2-5, with 9 bases aligning to TRBD2. This CDR3 is 14 amino acids long. V lost 6 bases, J lost 1 base, and 3 bases stayed unmatched. Looked up from germline, CDR1 is SNHLY and CDR2 is FYNNEI. CDR3 sequence reads: CASRVSGGQETQYF. The CDR3 coding sequence is TGTGCCAGCAGAGTTAGCGGGGGCCAAGAGACCCAGTACTTC.

This chain joins TRBV12-3 or TRBV12-4 and TRBJ1-1; D remains unclear. V was trimmed by 8 bases and J by 3 bases, leaving 16 bases between them. The CDR3 is made up of 14 amino acids. The CDR3 sequence: CASGEGSGDTEAFF. The CDR3 nucleotides read TGTGCCAGCGGGGAGGGATCCGGGGACACTGAAGCTTTCTTT.

The rearrangement uses TRBV7-9 and TRBJ1-6; D not resolved. The CDR3 loop spans 13 amino acids. Trimming pared 3 bases from V and 10 bases from J, leaving 10 bases between. Per the germline V gene, CDR1 is SEHNR and CDR2 is FQNEAQ (reference sequence). The CDR3 spells CASSLEGESPLHF. CDR3 sequence (DNA): TGTGCCAGCAGCTTGGAAGGAGAATCACCCCTCCACTTT.

This clonotype turned up a few times. This chain uses TRBV20-1 with TRBJ2-3, with D perhaps matching TRBD2 (6 bases). The length of the CDR3 is 13 residues. The V end lost 5 bases, the J end lost 2 bases, and 11 bases lay between the germline ends. Germline V gene sequence: CDR1 DFQATT, CDR2 SNEGSKA (reference sequence). The CDR3 is CSAWRDDTDTQYF. Here the CDR3 DNA reads TGCAGTGCTTGGAGGGACGACACAGATACGCAGTATTTT.

The rearrangement links TRBV5-1 to TRBJ2-3, with D maybe TRBD2 (6 bases). The CDR3 is made up of 16 amino acids. Trimming removed 3 bases from V and 3 bases from J, with 17 bases in between. Germline CDR1 and CDR2: SGHRS and YFSETQ. CDR3 DNA: TGCGCCAGCAGCTCGGGAGCGGCGGGACGAACAGATACGCAGTATTTT. Protein sequence: CASSSGAAGRTDTQYF.

In this sample, this clonotype turned up a few times. The chain recombines TRBV27 with TRBJ1-2; D is ambiguous. This CDR3 has 13 amino acids. CDR1 and CDR2 (germline): MNHEY, SMNVEV (reference sequence). V was cut by 6 bases and J by 4 bases, with 12 bases left in between. Here the CDR3 DNA reads TGTGCCAGCAGCAATATGGGGAGCTATGGCTACACCTTC. Translating gives CASSNMGSYGYTF.

V gene TRBV20-1 combines with J gene TRBJ2-3; 9 nucleotides line up with TRBD2. Germline V gene lookup returns CDR1 DFQATT and CDR2 SNEGSKA (reference sequence). V was pared by 6 bases and J by 1 base, with 11 bases of the junction left unmatched. The CDR3 length is 16 residues. The CDR3 DNA sequence: TGCAGTGCCTCGCTGACTAGCGGCTACGGCACAGATACGCAGTATTTT. It is translated as CSASLTSGYGTDTQYF.

This chain links TRBV7-9 with TRBJ2-7; 10 nucleotides line up with TRBD2. The V and J ends lost 1 base and 3 bases, in that order; junction bases with no gene match: 3. The CDR3 has 15 residues. The germline V gene has CDR1 SEHNR and CDR2 FQNEAQ (reference sequence). The CDR3 reads CASSLVAGGRYEQYF. The CDR3 DNA reads TGTGCCAGCAGCTTAGTAGCGGGAGGTCGCTACGAGCAGTACTTC.

This clonotype was recorded a few times. J is TRBJ2-5 and V is TRBV20-1; TRBD2 matches 8 bases. V shed 8 bases, J shed 4 bases, and the junction held 9 bases outside the gene matches. This CDR3 region has 13 residues. Germline V gives CDR1 DFQATT, CDR2 SNEGSKA (reference sequence). The CDR3 nucleotides are TGCAGTCCGACGAGCGGGAGAGGAGAGACCCAGTACTTC. Its protein product is CSPTSGRGETQYF.

The genes are TRBV29-1 and TRBJ2-6; D unclear. This CDR3 region has 14 residues. Trimming took 4 bases from V and 1 from J, leaving 8 bases between them. Germline CDR1 and CDR2: SQVTM and ANQGSEA. CDR3 nucleotide sequence: TGCAGCGTTGGTTCCAGGTCTGGGGCCAACGTCCTGACTTTC. This translates into CSVGSRSGANVLTF.

The rearrangement links TRBV13 to TRBJ2-1; the D is unclear. From germline, CDR1 is PRHDT and CDR2 FYEKMQ (reference sequence). The CDR3 consists of 14 residues. V was clipped by 1 base and J by 2 bases, with 6 bases between them. CDR3 sequence: CASSLVQAYNEQFF. The CDR3 DNA sequence: TGTGCCAGCAGCTTAGTCCAGGCCTACAATGAGCAGTTCTTC. The full variable domain, its missing parts supplied by reference TRBV13 and TRBJ2-1, is AAGVIQSPRHLIKEKRETATLKCYPIPRHDTVYWYQQGPGQDPQFLISFYEKMQSDKGSIPDRFSAQQFSDYHSELNMSSLELGDSALYFCASSLVQAYNEQFFGPGTRLTVL.

A note on this clonotype: One end of the junction fails to match germline, which may point to a read error. The rearrangement joins TRBV7-2 to TRBJ2-1; TRBD2 matches 14 bases. The length of the CDR3 is 16 residues. Germline lookup yields CDR1 SGHTA and CDR2 FQGNSA. In nucleotides, the CDR3 is TGTGCCAGCAGCTTAGTGGGACTAGCGGGAGTAATTGAGAAGTTCTTC. It encodes CASSLVGLAGVIEKFF.